These T cell receptor beta chains were read from a single sample in a study of human T cells and chemical hapten exposure. MiXCR, applied by TCRdb to the RACE reads, yields one record per CDR3 protein. The sample holds 180,000 or so distinct CDR3 sequences, about a fifth seen once. This specimen consisted of whole blood, obtained in connection with sensitization to the hapten diphenylcyclopropenone (DPC). These receptors were collected from a woman aged 45-60 years with alopecia areata. Some clones in this sample may be carry-over from other donors' samples. Both conserved end residues are part of each CDR3. The D gene is left open where the match is weak. Size values are once, few and many counts, or a class for expanded clones, and some rows have none.

TRBJ1-5	TRBV20-1	TRBD1	few	TGCAGTGCCACAACCGGACAGGGGGCAGGCCAGCCCCAGCATTTT	CSATTGQGAGQPQHF
TRBJ1-4	TRBV12-3/TRBV12-4	NA	few	TGTGCCAGCACCTCGGACCTACCTGAAAAACTGTTTTTT	CASTSDLPEKLFF
TRBJ1-4	TRBV29-1	TRBD1	few	TGCAGCGTTCATACCGGGACAGGGAATGAAAAACTGTTTTTT	CSVHTGTGNEKLFF
TRBJ2-6	TRBV4-2	TRBD2	NA	TGTGCCAGCAGCCAAGTTAGCGGGAGTTTCGGGGCCAACGTCCTGACTTTC	CASSQVSGSFGANVLTF
TRBJ1-1	TRBV28	NA	NA	TGTGCCAGCATCCTTGCGGGCCAACTAGGGAACACTGAAGCTTTCTTT	CASILAGQLGNTEAFF
TRBJ1-6	TRBV6-1	NA	NA	TGTGCCAGCAGTCGTACATGGAATTCACCCCTCCACTTT	CASSRTWNSPLHF
TRBJ2-1	TRBV29-1	TRBD2	few	TGCAGCGTTGAAGGGGGGGGGTCCTACAATGAGCAGTTCTTC	CSVEGGGSYNEQFF
TRBJ2-5	TRBV10-3	TRBD2	once	TGTGCCATCAGCCCACGGGAGGTCGAAGAGACCCAGTACTTC	CAISPREVEETQYF
TRBJ2-3	TRBV6-2/TRBV6-3	NA	few	TGTGCCAGCAGTTTAGGCGGAATCCCCGAGAGTACGCAGTATTTT	CASSLGGIPESTQYF
TRBJ2-3	TRBV28	NA	NA	TGTGCCAGCAGTACCCGGGACAAACTAGGGGCTACGCAGTATTTT	CASSTRDKLGATQYF
TRBJ2-1	TRBV10-3	NA	NA	TGTGCCATCAGTGCCGCAGGGGGGAACTACAATGAGCAGTTCTTC	CAISAAGGNYNEQFF
TRBJ2-5	TRBV2	NA	few	TGTGCCAGCAGTGACAGGGGAGTCCAAGAGACCCAGTACTTC	CASSDRGVQETQYF
TRBJ2-7	TRBV5-4	TRBD2	few	TGTGCCAGCAGCTTAGGAGGCGGGAGCTCCTACGAGCAGTACTTC	CASSLGGGSSYEQYF
TRBJ2-7	TRBV4-1	TRBD2	few	TGCGCCAGCAGCCCTATATTCCAGCGGGAAAGAGGCGAGCAGTACTTC	CASSPIFQRERGEQYF
TRBJ2-2	TRBV20-1	NA	NA	TGCAGTGCTAGGGCAACGAACACCGGGGAGCTGTTTTTT	CSARATNTGELFF
TRBJ1-6	TRBV7-2	NA	few	TGTGCCAGCAGCTTAGGAGGGACGGCGGGGTCCCTCCACTTT	CASSLGGTAGSLHF
TRBJ2-2	TRBV10-1	NA	few	TGCGCCAGTGGATACCTGGGCGGGGAGCTGTTTTTT	CASGYLGGELFF
TRBJ2-5	TRBV11-2	NA	few	TGTGCCAGCAGCTCCTATGAAGCGGGCAGAGGACAAGAGACCCAGTACTTC	CASSSYEAGRGQETQYF
TRBJ2-1	TRBV19	NA	NA	TGTGCCAGTAGTTCCGGGACTTACCACAATGAGCAGTTCTTC	CASSSGTYHNEQFF
TRBJ2-1	TRBV24-1	TRBD2	few	TGTGCCACCAGCCGACTAGCGGGAGGCTTAAGTGAGCAGTTCTTC	CATSRLAGGLSEQFF
TRBJ1-1	TRBV6-5	NA	few	TGTGCCAGCAGTGGGGGCACGACAGTTGAAGCTTTCTTT	CASSGGTTVEAFF
TRBJ2-1	TRBV11-2	NA	NA	TGTGCCAGCAGCCCAAAAAATGAGCAGTTCTTC	CASSPKNEQFF